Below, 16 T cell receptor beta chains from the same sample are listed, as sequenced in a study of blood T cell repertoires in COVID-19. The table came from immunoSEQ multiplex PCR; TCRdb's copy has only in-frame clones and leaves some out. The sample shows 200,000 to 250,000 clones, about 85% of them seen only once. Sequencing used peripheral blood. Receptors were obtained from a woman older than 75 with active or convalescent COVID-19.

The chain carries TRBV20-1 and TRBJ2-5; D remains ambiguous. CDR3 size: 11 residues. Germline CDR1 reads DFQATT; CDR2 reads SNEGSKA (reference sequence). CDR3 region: CSTAVGETQYF. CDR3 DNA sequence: TGCAGCACGGCGGTTGGGGAGACCCAGTACTTC.

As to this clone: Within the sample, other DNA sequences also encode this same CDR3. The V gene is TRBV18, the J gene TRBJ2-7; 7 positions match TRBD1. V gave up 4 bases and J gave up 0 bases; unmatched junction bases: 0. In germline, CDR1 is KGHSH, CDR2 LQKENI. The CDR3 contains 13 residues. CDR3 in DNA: TGTGCCAGCTCACGGGACAGCTCCTACGAGCAGTACTTC. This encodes CASSRDSSYEQYF. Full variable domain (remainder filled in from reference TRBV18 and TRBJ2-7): NAGVMQNPRHLVRRRGQEARLRCSPMKGHSHVYWYRQLPEEGLKFMVYLQKENIIDESGMPKERFSAEFPKEGPSILRIQQVVRGDSAAYFCASSRDSSYEQYFGPGTRLTVT.

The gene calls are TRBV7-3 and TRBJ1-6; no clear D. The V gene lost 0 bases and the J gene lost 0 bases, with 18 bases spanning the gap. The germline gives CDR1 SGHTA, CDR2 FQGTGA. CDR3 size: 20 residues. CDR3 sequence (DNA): TGTGCCAGCAGCTTAACTGGGCAGATACCACTCAGCTCCTATAATTCACCCCTCCACTTT. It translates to CASSLTGQIPLSSYNSPLHF.

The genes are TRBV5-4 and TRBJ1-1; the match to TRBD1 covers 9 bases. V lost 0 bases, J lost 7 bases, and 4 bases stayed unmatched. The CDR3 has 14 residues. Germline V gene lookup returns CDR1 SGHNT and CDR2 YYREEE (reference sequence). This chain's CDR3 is CASSLGDRAHEAFF. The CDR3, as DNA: TGTGCCAGCAGCTTGGGGGACAGGGCCCATGAAGCTTTCTTT.

The CDR3 DNA follows: TGTGCCAGCAGCCCACCCGGAGGGGGGGCCGTAGATACGCAGTATTTT. Protein: CASSPPGGGAVDTQYF. The chain employs TRBV7-3 and TRBJ2-3; possible D gene TRBD2, 7 bases. Germline CDR1 reads SGHTA; CDR2 reads FQGTGA. Trimming pared 5 bases from V and 5 bases from J, leaving 20 bases between. The CDR3 consists of 16 residues.

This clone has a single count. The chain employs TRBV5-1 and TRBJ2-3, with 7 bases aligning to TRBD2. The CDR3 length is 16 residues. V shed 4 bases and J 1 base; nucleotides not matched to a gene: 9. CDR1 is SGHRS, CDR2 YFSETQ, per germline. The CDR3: CASSPTSAIGTDTQYF. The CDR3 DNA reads TGCGCCAGCAGCCCAACTAGCGCGATCGGCACAGATACGCAGTATTTT.

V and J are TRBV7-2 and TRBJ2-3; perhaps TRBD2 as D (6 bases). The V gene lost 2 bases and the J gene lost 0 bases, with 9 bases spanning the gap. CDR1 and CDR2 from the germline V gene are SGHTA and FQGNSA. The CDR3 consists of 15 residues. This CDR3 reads CASSLRRESTDTQYF. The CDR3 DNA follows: TGTGCCAGCAGCTTACGGCGGGAAAGCACAGATACGCAGTATTTT.

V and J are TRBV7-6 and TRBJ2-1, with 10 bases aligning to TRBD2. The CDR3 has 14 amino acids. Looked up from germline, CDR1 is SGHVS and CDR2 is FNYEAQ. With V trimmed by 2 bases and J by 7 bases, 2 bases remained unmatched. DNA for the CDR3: TGTGCCAGCAGCTTACCTAGCGGGAGTAATGAGCAGTTCTTC. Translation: CASSLPSGSNEQFF.

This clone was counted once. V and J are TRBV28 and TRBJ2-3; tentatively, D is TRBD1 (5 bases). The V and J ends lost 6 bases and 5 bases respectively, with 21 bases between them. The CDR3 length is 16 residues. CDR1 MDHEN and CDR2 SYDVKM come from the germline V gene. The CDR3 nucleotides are TGTGCCAGCAGCCTCCCAGGGCCCAACGTAAAAGATACGCAGTATTTT. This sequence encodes CASSLPGPNVKDTQYF.

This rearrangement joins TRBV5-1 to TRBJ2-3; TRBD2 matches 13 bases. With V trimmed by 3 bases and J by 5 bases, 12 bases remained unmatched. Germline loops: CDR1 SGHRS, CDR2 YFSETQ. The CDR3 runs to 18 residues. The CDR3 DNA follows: TGCGCCAGCAGCTCGTGGACTAGCGGGAGAGCTGGGCGAGATACGCAGTATTTT. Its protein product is CASSSWTSGRAGRDTQYF.

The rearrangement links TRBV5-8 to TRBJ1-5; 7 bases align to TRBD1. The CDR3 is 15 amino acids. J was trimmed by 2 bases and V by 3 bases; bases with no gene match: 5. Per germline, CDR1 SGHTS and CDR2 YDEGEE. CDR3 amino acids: CASSSDRVGNQPQHF. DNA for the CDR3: TGTGCCAGCAGCTCCGACAGGGTTGGCAATCAGCCCCAGCATTTT.

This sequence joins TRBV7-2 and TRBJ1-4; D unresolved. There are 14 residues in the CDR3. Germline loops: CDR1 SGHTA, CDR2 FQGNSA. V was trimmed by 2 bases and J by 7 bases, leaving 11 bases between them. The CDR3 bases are TGTGCCAGCAGCTTAACACATTCCACTGAAAAACTGTTTTTT. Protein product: CASSLTHSTEKLFF.

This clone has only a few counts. The CDR3 region is CASSQETANTEAFF. CDR3 in DNA: TGTGCCAGCAGCCAGGAGACAGCGAACACTGAAGCTTTCTTT. The chain carries TRBV7-9 and TRBJ1-1; D might be TRBD1 (5 bases). The CDR3 contains 14 residues. V lost 5 bases and J 1 base, leaving 11 bases between the germline ends. The germline V gene has CDR1 SEHNR and CDR2 FQNEAQ (reference sequence).

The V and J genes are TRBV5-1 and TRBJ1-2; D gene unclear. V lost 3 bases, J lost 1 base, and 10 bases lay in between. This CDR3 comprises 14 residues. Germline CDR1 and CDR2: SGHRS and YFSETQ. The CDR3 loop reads CASSSTQHNYGYTF. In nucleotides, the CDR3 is TGCGCCAGCAGCTCAACACAGCATAACTATGGCTACACCTTC.

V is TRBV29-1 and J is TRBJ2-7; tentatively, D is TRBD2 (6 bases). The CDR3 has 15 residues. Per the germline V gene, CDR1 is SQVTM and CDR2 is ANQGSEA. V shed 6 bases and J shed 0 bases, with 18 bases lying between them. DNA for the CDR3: TGCAGCGTAATCCCTGGGGGGACTCGCTCCTACGAGCAGTACTTC. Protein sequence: CSVIPGGTRSYEQYF.

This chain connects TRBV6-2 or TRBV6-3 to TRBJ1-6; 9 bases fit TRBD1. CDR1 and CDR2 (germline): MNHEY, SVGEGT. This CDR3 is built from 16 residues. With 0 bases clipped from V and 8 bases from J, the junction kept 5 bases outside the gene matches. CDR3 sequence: CASSYSLTGGYSPLHF. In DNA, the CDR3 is TGTGCCAGCAGTTACTCCCTTACAGGGGGCTATTCACCCCTCCACTTT.